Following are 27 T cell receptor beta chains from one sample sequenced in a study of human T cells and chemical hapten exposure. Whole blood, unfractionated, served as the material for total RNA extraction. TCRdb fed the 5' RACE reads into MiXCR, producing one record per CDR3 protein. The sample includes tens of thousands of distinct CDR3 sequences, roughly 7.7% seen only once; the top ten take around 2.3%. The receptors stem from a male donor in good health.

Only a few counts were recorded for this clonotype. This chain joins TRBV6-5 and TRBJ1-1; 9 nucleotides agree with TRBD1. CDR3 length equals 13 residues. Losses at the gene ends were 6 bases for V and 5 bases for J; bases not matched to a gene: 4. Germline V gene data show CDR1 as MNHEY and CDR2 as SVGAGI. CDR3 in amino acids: CASRTGGRTEAFF. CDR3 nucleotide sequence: TGTGCCAGCAGGACAGGGGGACGGACTGAAGCTTTCTTT.

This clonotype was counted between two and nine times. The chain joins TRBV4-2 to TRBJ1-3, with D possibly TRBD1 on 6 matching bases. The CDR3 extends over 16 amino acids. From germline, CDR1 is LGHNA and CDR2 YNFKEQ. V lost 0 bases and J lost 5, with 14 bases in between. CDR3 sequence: CASSQDPAGARNTIYF. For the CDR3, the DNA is TGTGCCAGCAGCCAAGACCCGGCAGGGGCGAGAAACACCATATATTTT.

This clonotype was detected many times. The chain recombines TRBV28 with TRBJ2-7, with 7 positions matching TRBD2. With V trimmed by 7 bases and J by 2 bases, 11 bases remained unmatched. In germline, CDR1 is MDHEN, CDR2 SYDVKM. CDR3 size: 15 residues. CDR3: CASTLGGGRTYEQYF. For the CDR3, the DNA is TGTGCCAGCACTCTAGGCGGGGGAAGAACCTACGAGCAGTACTTC.

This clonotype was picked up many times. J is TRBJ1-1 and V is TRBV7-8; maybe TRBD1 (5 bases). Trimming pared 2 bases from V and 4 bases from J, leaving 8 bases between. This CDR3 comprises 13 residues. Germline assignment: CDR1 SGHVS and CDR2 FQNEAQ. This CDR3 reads CASSLSGTTEAFF. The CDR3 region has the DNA TGTGCCAGCAGCTTATCTGGGACCACTGAAGCTTTCTTT.

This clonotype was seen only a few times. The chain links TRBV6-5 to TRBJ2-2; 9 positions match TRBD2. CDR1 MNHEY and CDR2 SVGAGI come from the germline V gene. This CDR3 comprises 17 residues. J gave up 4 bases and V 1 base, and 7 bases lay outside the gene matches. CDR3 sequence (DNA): TGTGCCAGCAGTTACTTTATTAGCGGGAGAGGCACCGGGGAGCTGTTTTTT. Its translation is CASSYFISGRGTGELFF.

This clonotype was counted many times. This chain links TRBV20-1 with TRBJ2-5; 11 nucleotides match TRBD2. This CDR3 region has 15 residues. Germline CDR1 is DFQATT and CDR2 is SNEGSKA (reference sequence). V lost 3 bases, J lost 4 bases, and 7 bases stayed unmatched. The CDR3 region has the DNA TGCAGTGCTAGTGCCCAACTAGCGGGAGTAGAGACCCAGTACTTC. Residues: CSASAQLAGVETQYF.

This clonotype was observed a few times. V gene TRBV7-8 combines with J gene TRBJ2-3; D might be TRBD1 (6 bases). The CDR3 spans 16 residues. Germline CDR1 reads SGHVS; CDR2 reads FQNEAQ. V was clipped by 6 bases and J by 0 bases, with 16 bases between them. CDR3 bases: TGTGCCAGCAGTCTGGGGGCACGGAGAAGCACAGATACGCAGTATTTT. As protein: CASSLGARRSTDTQYF.

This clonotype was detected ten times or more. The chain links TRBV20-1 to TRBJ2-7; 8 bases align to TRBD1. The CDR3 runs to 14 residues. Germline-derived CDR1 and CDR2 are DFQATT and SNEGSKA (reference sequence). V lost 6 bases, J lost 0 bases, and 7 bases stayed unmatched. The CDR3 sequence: CSAPDRDSSYEQYF. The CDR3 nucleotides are TGCAGTGCGCCGGACAGGGATAGCTCCTACGAGCAGTACTTC.

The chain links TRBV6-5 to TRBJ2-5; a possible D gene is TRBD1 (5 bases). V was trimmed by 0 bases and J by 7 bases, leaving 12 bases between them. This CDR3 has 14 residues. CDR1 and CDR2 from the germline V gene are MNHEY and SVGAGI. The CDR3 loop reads CASSYSLLQGTQYF. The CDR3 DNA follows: TGTGCCAGCAGTTACTCCCTACTGCAGGGGACCCAGTACTTC.

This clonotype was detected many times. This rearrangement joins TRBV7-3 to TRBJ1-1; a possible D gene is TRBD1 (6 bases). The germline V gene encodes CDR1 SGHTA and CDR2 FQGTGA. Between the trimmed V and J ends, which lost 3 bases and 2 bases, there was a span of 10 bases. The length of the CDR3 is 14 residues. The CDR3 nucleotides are TGTGCCAGCAGCTTGACAGGCGGTAACACTGAAGCTTTCTTT. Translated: CASSLTGGNTEAFF.

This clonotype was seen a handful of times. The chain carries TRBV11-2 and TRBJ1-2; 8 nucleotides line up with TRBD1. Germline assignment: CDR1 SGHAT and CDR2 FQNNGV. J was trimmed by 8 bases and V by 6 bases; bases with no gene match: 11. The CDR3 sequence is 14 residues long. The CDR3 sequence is CASRRTQGAGGYTF. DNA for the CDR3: TGTGCCAGCAGACGAACTCAGGGGGCCGGGGGCTACACCTTC.

Here the CDR3 DNA reads TGTGCCAGCGGTGGACAGGGGGCGGTCAACAATGAGCAGTTCTTC. It codes for CASGGQGAVNNEQFF. The chain couples TRBV12-3 or TRBV12-4 to TRBJ2-1; 11 bases agree with TRBD1. The CDR3 has 15 amino acids. The junction had 8 bases not matched to a gene; V was cut back by 8 bases and J by 5 bases.

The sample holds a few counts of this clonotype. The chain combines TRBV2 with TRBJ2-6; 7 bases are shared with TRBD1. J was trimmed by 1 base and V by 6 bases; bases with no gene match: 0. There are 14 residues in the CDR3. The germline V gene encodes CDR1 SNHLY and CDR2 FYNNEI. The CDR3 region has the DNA TGTGCCAGCAGGGGACAGTCTGGGGCCAACGTCCTGACTTTC. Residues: CASRGQSGANVLTF.

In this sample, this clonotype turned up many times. CDR3 sequence reads: CASGLSGTSGGLTGELFF. DNA for the CDR3: TGTGCCAGCGGCCTGTCCGGGACTAGCGGGGGGCTTACCGGGGAGCTGTTTTTT. The V call is TRBV2, the J call TRBJ2-2; TRBD2 agrees at 15 bases. With V trimmed by 8 bases and J by 5 bases, 12 bases remained unmatched. Per the germline V gene, CDR1 is SNHLY and CDR2 is FYNNEI. The CDR3 contains 18 residues. Based on the CDR3 plus reference TRBV2 and TRBJ2-2, the full variable domain is EPEVTQTPSHQVTQMGQEVILRCVPISNHLYFYWYRQILGQKVEFLVSFYNNEISEKSEIFDDQFSVERPDGSNFTLKIRSTKLEDSAMYFCASGLSGTSGGLTGELFFGEGSRLTVL.

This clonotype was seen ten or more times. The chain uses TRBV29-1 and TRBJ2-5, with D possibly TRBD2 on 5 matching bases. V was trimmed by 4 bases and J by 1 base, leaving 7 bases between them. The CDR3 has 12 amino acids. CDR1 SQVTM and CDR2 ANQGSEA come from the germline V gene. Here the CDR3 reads CSVGGFQETQYF. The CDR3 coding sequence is TGCAGCGTTGGCGGGTTCCAAGAGACCCAGTACTTC. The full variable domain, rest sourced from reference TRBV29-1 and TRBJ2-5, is SAVISQKPSRDICQRGTSLTIQCQVDSQVTMMFWYRQQPGQSLTLIATANQGSEATYESGFVIDKFPISRPNLTFSTLTVSNMSPEDSSIYLCSVGGFQETQYFGPGTRLLVL.

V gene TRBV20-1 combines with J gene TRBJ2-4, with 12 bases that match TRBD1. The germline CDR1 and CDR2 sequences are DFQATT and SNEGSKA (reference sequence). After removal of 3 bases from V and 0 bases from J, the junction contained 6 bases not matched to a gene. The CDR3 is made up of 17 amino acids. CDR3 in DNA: TGCAGTGCTAGGGGACAGGGGGCGGAGGGAGCCAAAAACATTCAGTACTTC. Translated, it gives CSARGQGAEGAKNIQYF.

The CDR3 sequence is CASSQGTGSLHF. CDR3 nucleotide sequence: TGTGCCAGCAGCCAAGGGACAGGTTCCCTTCATTTT. The J gene is TRBJ1-5, the V gene TRBV3-1; 7 bases fit TRBD1. V lost 1 base, J lost 16 bases, and 7 bases stayed unmatched. The germline CDR1 and CDR2 sequences are LGHDT and YNNKEL (reference sequence). The CDR3 contains 12 residues. Combining the CDR3 with reference TRBV3-1 and TRBJ1-5 gives the whole variable domain DTAVSQTPKYLVTQMGNDKSIKCEQNLGHDTMYWYKQDSKKFLKIMFSYNNKELIINETVPNRFSPKSPDKAHLNLHINSLELGDSAVYFCASSQGTGSLHFGDGTRLSIL.

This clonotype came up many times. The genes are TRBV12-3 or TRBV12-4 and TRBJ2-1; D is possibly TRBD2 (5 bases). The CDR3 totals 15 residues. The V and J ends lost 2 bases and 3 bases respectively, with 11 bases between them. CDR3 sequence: CASSLWSGDYNEQFF. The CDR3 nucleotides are TGTGCCAGCAGTTTATGGAGCGGAGACTACAATGAGCAGTTCTTC.

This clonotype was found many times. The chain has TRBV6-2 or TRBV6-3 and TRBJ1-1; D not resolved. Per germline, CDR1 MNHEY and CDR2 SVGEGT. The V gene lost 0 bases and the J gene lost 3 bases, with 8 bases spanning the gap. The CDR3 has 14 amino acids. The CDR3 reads CASSYSIIDTEAFF. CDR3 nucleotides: TGTGCCAGCAGTTACTCGATCATCGACACTGAAGCTTTCTTT.

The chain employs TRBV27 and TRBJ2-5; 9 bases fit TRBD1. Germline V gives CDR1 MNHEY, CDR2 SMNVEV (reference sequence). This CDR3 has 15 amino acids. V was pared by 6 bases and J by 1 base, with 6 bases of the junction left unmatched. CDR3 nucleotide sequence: TGTGCCAGCAGCCTGGGGACAGGGCCCCAAGAGACCCAGTACTTC. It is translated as CASSLGTGPQETQYF.

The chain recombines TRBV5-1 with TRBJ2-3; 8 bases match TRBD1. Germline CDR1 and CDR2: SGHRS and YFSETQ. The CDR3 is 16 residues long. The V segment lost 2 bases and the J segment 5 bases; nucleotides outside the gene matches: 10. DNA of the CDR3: TGCGCCAGCAGCTTTGGCTCAGGGGGCCGTGGAGATACGCAGTATTTT. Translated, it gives CASSFGSGGRGDTQYF.

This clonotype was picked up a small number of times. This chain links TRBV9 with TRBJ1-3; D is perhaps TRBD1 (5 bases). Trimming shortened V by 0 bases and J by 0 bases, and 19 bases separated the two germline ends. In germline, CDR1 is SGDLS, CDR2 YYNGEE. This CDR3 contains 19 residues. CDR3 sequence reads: CASSVEPPAGPHSGNTIYF. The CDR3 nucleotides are TGTGCCAGCAGCGTAGAACCACCGGCAGGGCCCCACTCTGGAAACACCATATATTTT.

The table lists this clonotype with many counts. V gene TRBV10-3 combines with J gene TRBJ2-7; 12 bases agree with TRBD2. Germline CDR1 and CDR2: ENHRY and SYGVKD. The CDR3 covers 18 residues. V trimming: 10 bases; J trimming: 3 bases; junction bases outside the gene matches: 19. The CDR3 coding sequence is TGTGCCACCGGGGGCGGACTAGCGGGATCCTTGGGGGTCTACGAGCAGTACTTC. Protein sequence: CATGGGLAGSLGVYEQYF.

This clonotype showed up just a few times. DNA of the CDR3: TGTGCCAGCAGTTTATACGGGGGAACTGGGGCCAACGTCCTGACTTTC. It specifies CASSLYGGTGANVLTF. The chain uses TRBV27 and TRBJ2-6; D perhaps matches TRBD2 (6 bases). Trimming removed 1 base from V and 2 bases from J, with 9 bases in between. CDR1 and CDR2 (germline): MNHEY, SMNVEV (reference sequence). The CDR3 length is 16 residues.

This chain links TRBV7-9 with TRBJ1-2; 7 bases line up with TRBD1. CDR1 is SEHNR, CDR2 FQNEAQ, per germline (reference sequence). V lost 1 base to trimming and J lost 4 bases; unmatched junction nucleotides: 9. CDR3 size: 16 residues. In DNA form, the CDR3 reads TGTGCCAGCAGCTTAGGGGGACAGCACCTCTTCTATGGCTACACCTTC. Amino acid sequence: CASSLGGQHLFYGYTF.

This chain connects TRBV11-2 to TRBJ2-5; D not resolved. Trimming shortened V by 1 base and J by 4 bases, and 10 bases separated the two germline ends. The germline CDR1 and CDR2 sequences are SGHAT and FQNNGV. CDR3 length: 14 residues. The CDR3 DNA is TGTGCCAGCAGCTTAGTTCTATACCCAGAGACCCAGTACTTC. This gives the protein CASSLVLYPETQYF.

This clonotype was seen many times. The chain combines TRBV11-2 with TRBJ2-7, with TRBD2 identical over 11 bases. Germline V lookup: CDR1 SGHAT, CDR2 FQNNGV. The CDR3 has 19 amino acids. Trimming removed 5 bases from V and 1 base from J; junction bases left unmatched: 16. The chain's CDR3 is CASSAILAGGPGFSYEQYF. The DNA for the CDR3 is TGTGCCAGCAGCGCGATCTTAGCGGGAGGGCCGGGTTTTTCCTACGAGCAGTACTTC.